This TCR beta chain was recorded in a study of cytomegalovirus exposure and HLA in healthy donors. General observations from the study: High sensitivity and specificity were reportedly achieved when the classifier diagnosed cytomegalovirus status. When presence/absence was analysed, sequencing depth was taken to be roughly uniform across donors. Most likely, a cluster of highly shared sequence variants arose as a sequencing artifact.

PCR involved 60 Vbeta and 13 Jbeta primers. TCRdb's copy holds only in-frame clones and misses some; the assay was immunoSEQ multiplex PCR. The sample includes under 130,000 clones, roughly 13% of them seen just once. As for the donors, each was a healthy bone marrow donor. Regarding this clone: Antigen: not known.

The sequenced material came from PBMCs. The sequence was obtained from a man aged 35 to 55 in good health and CMV-seropositive.

CDR3 amino acids: CASSLLSGEYNEQFF. The CDR3, as DNA: TGCGCCAGCAGCTTGTTGTCAGGGGAATACAATGAGCAGTTCTTC. The J gene is TRBJ2-1, the V gene TRBV5-1; D perhaps matches TRBD1 (6 bases). Trimming took 1 base from V and 4 from J, leaving 12 bases between them. CDR1 and CDR2 (germline): SGHRS, YFSETQ. This CDR3 has 15 residues.